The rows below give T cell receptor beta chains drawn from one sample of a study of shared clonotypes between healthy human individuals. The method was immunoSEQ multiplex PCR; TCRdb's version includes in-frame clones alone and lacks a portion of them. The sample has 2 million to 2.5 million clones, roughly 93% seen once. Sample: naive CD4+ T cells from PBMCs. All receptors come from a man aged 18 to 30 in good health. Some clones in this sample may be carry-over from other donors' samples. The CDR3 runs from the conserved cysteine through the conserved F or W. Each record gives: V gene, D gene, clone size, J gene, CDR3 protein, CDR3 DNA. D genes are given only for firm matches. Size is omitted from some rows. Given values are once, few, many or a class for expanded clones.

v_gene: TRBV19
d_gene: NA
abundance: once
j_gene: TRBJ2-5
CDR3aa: CATGVETQYF
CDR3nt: TGCGCGACGGGGGTGGAGACCCAGTACTTC

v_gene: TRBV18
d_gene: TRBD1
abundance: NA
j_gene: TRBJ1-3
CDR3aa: CASSPQRDRSSGNTIYF
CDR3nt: TGTGCCAGCTCACCACAAAGGGACAGGAGCTCTGGAAACACCATATATTTT

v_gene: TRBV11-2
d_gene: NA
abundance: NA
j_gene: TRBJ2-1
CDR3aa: CASNPTSTTNEQFF
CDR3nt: TGTGCCAGCAACCCGACTAGTACGACGAATGAGCAGTTCTTC

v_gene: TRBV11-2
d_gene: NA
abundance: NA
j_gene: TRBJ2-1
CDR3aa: CASSLLGGGNEQFF
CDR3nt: TGTGCCAGCAGCTTACTGGGGGGTGGGAATGAGCAGTTCTTC

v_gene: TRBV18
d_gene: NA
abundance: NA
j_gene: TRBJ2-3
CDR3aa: CASSPQRLGPDTQYF
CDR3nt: TGTGCCAGCTCACCACAAAGGCTGGGGCCAGATACGCAGTATTTT

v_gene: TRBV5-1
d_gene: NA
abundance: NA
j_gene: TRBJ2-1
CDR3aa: CASSLEILAIGEQFF
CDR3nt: TGCGCCAGCAGCTTGGAAATCCTAGCGATTGGTGAGCAGTTCTTC

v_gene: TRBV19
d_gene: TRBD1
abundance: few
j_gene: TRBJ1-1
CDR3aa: CASSTSTGGWTEAFF
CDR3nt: TGTGCCAGTAGTACCTCCACAGGGGGCTGGACTGAAGCTTTCTTT

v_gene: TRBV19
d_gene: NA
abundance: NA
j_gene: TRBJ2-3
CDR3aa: CASSIRDRGDTQYF
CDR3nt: TGTGCCAGTAGTATACGCGATCGCGGAGATACGCAGTATTTT

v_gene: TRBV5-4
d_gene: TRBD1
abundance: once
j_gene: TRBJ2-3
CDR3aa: CASSLTGERGTDTQYF
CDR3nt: TGTGCCAGCAGCTTAACAGGGGAGAGAGGCACAGATACGCAGTATTTT

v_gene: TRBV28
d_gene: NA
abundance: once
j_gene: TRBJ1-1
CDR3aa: CASSSQTEANTEAFF
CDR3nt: TGTGCCAGCAGTTCTCAGACAGAAGCGAACACTGAAGCTTTCTTT

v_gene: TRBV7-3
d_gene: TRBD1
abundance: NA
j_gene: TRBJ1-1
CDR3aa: CASSLRQGGSEAFF
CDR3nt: TGTGCCAGCAGCTTAAGACAGGGTGGGTCTGAAGCTTTCTTT

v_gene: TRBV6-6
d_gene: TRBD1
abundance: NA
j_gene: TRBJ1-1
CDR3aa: CASSRGQGEVAFF
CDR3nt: TGTGCCAGCAGTCGTGGACAGGGGGAGGTTGCTTTCTTT

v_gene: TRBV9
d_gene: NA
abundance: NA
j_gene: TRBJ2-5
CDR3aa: CASSVGGGVRETQYF
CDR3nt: TGTGCCAGCAGCGTAGGGGGCGGGGTCCGAGAGACCCAGTACTTC

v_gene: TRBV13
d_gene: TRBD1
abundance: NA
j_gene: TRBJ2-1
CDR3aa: CASSFLRQGNEQFF
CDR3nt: TGTGCCAGCAGCTTCCTTAGACAGGGAAATGAGCAGTTCTTC

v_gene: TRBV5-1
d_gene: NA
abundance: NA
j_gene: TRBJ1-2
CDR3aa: CASSLLSLSYGYTF
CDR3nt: TGCGCCAGCAGCTTGCTCAGCTTAAGCTATGGCTACACCTTC

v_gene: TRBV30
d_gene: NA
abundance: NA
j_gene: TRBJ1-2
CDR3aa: CAWMRVNKSYTF
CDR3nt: TGTGCCTGGATGAGGGTGAACAAGAGCTACACCTTC

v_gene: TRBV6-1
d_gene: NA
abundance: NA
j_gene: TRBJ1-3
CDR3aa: CASSEVRLERNSGNTIYF
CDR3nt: TGTGCCAGCAGTGAAGTACGGTTAGAACGGAACTCTGGAAACACCATATATTTT

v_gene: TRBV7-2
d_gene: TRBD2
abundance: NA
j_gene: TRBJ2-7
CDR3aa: CASSPPSGFSYEQYF
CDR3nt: TGTGCCAGCAGCCCTCCTAGCGGTTTCTCCTACGAGCAGTACTTC

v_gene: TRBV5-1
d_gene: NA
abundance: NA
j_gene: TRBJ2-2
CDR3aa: CASSRAQAYGELFF
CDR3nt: TGCGCCAGCAGCAGAGCTCAGGCGTACGGGGAGCTGTTTTTT

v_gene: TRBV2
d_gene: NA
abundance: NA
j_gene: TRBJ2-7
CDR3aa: CASIRGGSYEQYF
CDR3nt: TGTGCCAGCATAAGGGGGGGGTCCTACGAGCAGTACTTC

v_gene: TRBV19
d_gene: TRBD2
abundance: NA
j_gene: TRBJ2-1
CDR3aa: CASRKGLAGSSSYNEQFF
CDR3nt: TGTGCCAGTAGGAAGGGACTAGCGGGTTCGAGCTCCTACAATGAGCAGTTCTTC

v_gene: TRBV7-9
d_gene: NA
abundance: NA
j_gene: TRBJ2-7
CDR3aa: CASNNREFYEQYF
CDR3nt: TGTGCCAGCAATAACAGGGAGTTCTACGAGCAGTACTTC

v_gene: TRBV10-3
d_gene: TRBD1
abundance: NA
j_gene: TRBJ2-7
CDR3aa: CAISEPGQGVYEQYF
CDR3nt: TGTGCCATCAGTGAGCCGGGACAGGGGGTTTACGAGCAGTACTTC

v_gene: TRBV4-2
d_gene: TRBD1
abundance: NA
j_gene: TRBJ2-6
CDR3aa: CASSHKDRGQSGANVLTF
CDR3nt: TGTGCCAGCAGCCATAAGGACAGGGGGCAATCTGGGGCCAACGTCCTGACTTTC

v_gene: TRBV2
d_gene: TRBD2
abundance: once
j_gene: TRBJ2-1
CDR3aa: CASMGLAGEVEQFF
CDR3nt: TGTGCCAGCATGGGACTAGCGGGAGAGGTTGAGCAGTTCTTC

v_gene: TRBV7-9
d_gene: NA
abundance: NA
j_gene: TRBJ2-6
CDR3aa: CASSPTAGGANVLTF
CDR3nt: TGTGCCAGCAGCCCGACGGCGGGCGGGGCCAACGTCCTGACTTTC

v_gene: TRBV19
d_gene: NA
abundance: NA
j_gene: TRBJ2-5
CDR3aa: CASRNRLGDETQYF
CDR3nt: TGTGCCAGTAGAAACCGACTAGGCGACGAGACCCAGTACTTC

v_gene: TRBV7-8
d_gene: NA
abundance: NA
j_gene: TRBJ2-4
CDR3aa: CASSLGGARGNIQYF
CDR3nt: TGTGCCAGCAGCTTAGGGGGGGCAAGAGGAAACATTCAGTACTTC

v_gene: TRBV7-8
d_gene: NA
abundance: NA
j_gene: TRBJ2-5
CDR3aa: CASRPGQSGETQYF
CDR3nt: TGTGCCAGCAGACCCGGACAGTCAGGGGAGACCCAGTACTTC

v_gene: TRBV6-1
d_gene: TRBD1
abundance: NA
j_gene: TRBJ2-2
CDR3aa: CASHTGGPTGELFF
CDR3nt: TGTGCCAGCCACACAGGGGGCCCTACCGGGGAGCTGTTTTTT

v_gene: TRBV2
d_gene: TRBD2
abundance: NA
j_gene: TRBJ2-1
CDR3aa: CASSPGTSGRSYNEQFF
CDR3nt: TGTGCCAGCAGTCCCGGGACTAGCGGGAGGTCCTACAATGAGCAGTTCTTC

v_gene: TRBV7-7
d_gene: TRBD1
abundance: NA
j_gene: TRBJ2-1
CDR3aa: CASSSNRGNEQFF
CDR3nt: TGTGCCAGCAGCTCTAACAGGGGCAATGAGCAGTTCTTC

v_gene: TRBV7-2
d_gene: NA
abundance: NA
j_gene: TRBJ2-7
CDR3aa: CASSLDGTGSYEQYF
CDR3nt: TGTGCCAGCAGCTTAGACGGGACTGGCTCCTACGAGCAGTACTTC

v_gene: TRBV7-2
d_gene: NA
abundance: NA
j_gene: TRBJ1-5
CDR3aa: CASSPNFGSNQPQHF
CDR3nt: TGTGCCAGCAGCCCCAATTTCGGTAGCAATCAGCCCCAGCATTTT

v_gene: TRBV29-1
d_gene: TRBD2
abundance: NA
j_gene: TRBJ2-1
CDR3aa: CSVSSGRASEQFF
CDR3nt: TGCAGCGTTTCTAGCGGGAGGGCTAGTGAGCAGTTCTTC

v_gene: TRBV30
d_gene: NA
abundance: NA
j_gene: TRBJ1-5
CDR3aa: CAWSAQATQPQHF
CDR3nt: TGTGCCTGGAGCGCCCAGGCCACTCAGCCCCAGCATTTT

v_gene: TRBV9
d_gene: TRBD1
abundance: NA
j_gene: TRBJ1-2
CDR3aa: CASSPGQGSYGYTF
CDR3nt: TGTGCCAGCAGCCCAGGACAGGGAAGCTATGGCTACACCTTC

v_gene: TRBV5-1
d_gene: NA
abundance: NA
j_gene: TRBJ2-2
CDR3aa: CASSMGQTTNTGELFF
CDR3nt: TGCGCCAGCAGCATGGGACAAACAACGAACACCGGGGAGCTGTTTTTT

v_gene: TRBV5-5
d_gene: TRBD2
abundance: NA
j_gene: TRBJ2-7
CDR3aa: CASSLRAGVGYEQYF
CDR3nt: TGTGCCAGCAGCTTGAGGGCGGGAGTGGGCTACGAGCAGTACTTC

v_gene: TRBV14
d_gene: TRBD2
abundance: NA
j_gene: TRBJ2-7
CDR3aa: CASSQNKISWGLGSEQYF
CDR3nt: TGTGCCAGCAGCCAAAATAAGATCTCGTGGGGACTAGGAAGCGAGCAGTACTTC

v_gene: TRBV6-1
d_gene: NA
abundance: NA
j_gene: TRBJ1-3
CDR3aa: CASREQPSSGNTIYF
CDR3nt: TGTGCCAGCAGGGAACAGCCGTCCTCTGGAAACACCATATATTTT

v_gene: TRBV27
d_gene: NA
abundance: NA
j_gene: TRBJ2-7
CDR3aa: CASRVTGSYEQYF
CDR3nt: TGTGCCAGCAGAGTGACGGGTTCCTACGAGCAGTACTTC

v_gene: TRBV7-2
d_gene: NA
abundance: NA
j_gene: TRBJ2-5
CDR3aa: CASSLALQGHGETQYF
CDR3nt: TGTGCCAGCAGCTTAGCCCTTCAGGGGCACGGGGAGACCCAGTACTTC

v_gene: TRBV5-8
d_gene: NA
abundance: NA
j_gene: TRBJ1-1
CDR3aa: CASSPLPWGTEAFF
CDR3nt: TGTGCCAGCAGCCCTCTTCCCTGGGGGACTGAAGCTTTCTTT

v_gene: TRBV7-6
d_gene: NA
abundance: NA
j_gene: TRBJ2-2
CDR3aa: CASSRGEGGTAGELFF
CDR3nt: TGTGCCAGCAGCCGAGGAGAAGGGGGAACGGCCGGGGAGCTGTTTTTT

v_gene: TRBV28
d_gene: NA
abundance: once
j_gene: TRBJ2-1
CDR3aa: CASSSPGRHYNEQFF
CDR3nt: TGTGCCAGCAGTTCACCGGGACGGCACTACAATGAGCAGTTCTTC

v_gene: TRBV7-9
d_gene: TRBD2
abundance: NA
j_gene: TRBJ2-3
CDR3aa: CASGGSGRALNTDTQYF
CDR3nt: TGTGCCAGCGGGGGAAGCGGGAGGGCCCTGAACACAGATACGCAGTATTTT

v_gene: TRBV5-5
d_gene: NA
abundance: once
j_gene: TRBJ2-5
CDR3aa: CASSFIQVSGETQYF
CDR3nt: TGTGCCAGCAGCTTTATCCAGGTGTCGGGAGAGACCCAGTACTTC

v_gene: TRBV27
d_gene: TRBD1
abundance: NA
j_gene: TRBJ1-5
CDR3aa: CASSLCGTGGGWGQPQHF
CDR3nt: TGTGCCAGCAGTTTATGTGGGACAGGGGGTGGATGGGGTCAGCCCCAGCATTTT

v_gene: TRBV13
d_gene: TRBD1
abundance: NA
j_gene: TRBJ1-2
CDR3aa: CASSLPKKRQGGGYTF
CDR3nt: TGTGCCAGCAGCTTACCCAAAAAACGACAGGGTGGTGGCTACACCTTC